Listed here is a single T cell receptor beta chain. Its antigen remains unidentified. Trimming removed 5 bases from V and 5 bases from J, with 18 bases in between. CDR1 SGHVS and CDR2 FNYEAQ come from the germline V gene. This CDR3 contains 15 residues. The sample belongs to a study of cytomegalovirus exposure and HLA in healthy donors. The wider study: The same platform was used for the roughly 110 validation repertoires as for the 666 first-cohort repertoires, as reported in a later analysis.

Data came from immunoSEQ multiplex PCR; TCRdb stores just in-frame clones and leaves some out. Among about 260,000 clones, 90% were seen once, and the ten largest hold approximately 3%. Overall study results and limits: A list of around 150 TCR beta chains associated with cytomegalovirus was given.

This chain links TRBV7-6 with TRBJ2-5, with D perhaps being TRBD1 or TRBD2 (5 bases each). The sequence was obtained from a woman younger than 45 in good health and CMV-seronegative. What was sequenced was PBMCs. The CDR3 loop is CASSQGTAVGETQYF. In nucleotides, the CDR3 is TGTGCCAGCAGCCAAGGGACGGCCGTGGGGGAGACCCAGTACTTC.